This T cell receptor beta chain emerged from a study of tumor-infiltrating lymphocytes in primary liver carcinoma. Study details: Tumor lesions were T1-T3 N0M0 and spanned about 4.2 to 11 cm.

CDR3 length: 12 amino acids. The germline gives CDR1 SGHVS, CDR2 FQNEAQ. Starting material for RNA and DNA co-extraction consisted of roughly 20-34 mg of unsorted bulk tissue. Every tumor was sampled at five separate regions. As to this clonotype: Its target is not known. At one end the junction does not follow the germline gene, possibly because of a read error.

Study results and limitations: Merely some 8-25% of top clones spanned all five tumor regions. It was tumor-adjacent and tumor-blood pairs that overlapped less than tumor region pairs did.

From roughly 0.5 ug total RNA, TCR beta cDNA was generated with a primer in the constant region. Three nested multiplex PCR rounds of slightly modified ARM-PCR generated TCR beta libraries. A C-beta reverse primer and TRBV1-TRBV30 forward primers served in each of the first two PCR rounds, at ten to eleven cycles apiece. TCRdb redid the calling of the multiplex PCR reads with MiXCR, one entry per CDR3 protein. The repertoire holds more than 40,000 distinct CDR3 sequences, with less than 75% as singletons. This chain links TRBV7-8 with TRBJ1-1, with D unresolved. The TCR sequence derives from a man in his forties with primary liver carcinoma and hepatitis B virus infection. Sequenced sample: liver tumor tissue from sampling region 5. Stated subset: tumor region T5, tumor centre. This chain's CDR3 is CTSSIQNTEAFF. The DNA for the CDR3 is TGTACCAGCAGCATACAAAACACTGAAGCTTTCTTT.